This is a list of T cell receptor beta chains from one sample in a study of T cells in Graves' hyperthyroidism and ophthalmopathy. TCRdb processed the multiplex PCR reads anew with MiXCR; each CDR3 protein has one entry. The data contain about 420,000 distinct CDR3 sequences, 12% to 15% of them singletons. Sequencing was carried out using blood. Receptors originate from a woman younger than 35 with Graves' hyperthyroidism. CDR3s include the opening cysteine and the closing phenylalanine or tryptophan. Fields, in order: clone size, V gene, D gene, J gene, CDR3 protein, CDR3 DNA. A D gene is named only where the DNA matches it firmly. Clone size is given for some rows only: seen once, a few or many times, or a class if the clone is expanded.

>few|TRBV20-1|NA|TRBJ2-7
CSARDIGSSYEQYF
TGCAGTGCTAGAGATATCGGCAGTTCCTACGAGCAGTACTTC
>few|TRBV20-1|TRBD2|TRBJ2-5
CSASGTSGRETQYF
TGCAGTGCTAGCGGGACTAGCGGGAGGGAGACCCAGTACTTC
>many|TRBV20-1|NA|TRBJ2-2
CSARGTLTGELFF
TGCAGTGCTAGAGGGACACTCACCGGGGAGCTGTTTTTT
>many|TRBV13|TRBD2|TRBJ2-1
CASSVPPRASGYNEQFF
TGTGCCAGCAGCGTGCCCCCCCGGGCTAGCGGTTACAATGAGCAGTTCTTC
>NA|TRBV5-1|NA|TRBJ2-3
CASSGLGPDTQYF
TGTGCCAGCAGCGGCCTCGGGCCAGATACGCAGTATTTT
>many|TRBV19|NA|TRBJ1-1
CASSPGTQIKNTEAFF
TGTGCCAGTAGCCCGGGGACACAAATAAAGAACACTGAAGCTTTCTTT
>many|TRBV5-1|NA|TRBJ2-2
CASSSTPVPGELFF
TGCGCCAGCAGCTCAACACCAGTCCCCGGGGAGCTGTTTTTT
>few|TRBV12-3/TRBV12-4|NA|TRBJ1-6
CASSLWATPLHF
TGTGCCAGCAGTTTATGGGCGACACCCCTCCACTTT
>NA|TRBV7-6|NA|TRBJ2-7
CASSQGGSPYEQYF
TGTGCCAGCAGCCAGGGGGGGAGCCCCTACGAGCAGTACTTC
>many|TRBV19|NA|TRBJ2-1
CASRARDTPYNEQFF
TGTGCCAGTAGGGCCCGGGACACACCGTACAATGAGCAGTTCTTC
>many|TRBV29-1|NA|TRBJ2-7
CSVGGGGGRSSYEQYF
TGCAGCGTTGGAGGGGGGGGGGGGAGAAGCTCCTACGAGCAGTACTTC
>many|TRBV3-1|TRBD1|TRBJ1-2
CASRDRGSSGYTF
TGTGCCAGCAGGGACAGGGGGTCTAGTGGCTACACCTTC
>few|TRBV10-2|NA|TRBJ1-1
CASSESESALREAFF
TGCGCCAGCAGTGAGTCGGAATCGGCCCTTCGGGAGGCTTTCTTT
>many|TRBV11-2|NA|TRBJ2-5
CASSPTQETQYF
TGTGCCAGCAGCCCCACCCAAGAGACCCAGTACTTC
>many|TRBV29-1|NA|TRBJ2-7
CSAQNREIDEQYF
TGCAGCGCCCAGAACAGGGAGATCGACGAGCAGTACTTC
>many|TRBV20-1|NA|TRBJ2-2
CSARDGRRTGELFF
TGCAGTGCTAGAGACGGTAGAAGGACCGGGGAGCTGTTTTTT
>NA|TRBV11-2|TRBD2|TRBJ2-1
CASSFLAAGGCNEQFF
TGTGCCAGCAGCTTCCTTGCAGCGGGAGGATGCAATGAGCAGTTCTTC